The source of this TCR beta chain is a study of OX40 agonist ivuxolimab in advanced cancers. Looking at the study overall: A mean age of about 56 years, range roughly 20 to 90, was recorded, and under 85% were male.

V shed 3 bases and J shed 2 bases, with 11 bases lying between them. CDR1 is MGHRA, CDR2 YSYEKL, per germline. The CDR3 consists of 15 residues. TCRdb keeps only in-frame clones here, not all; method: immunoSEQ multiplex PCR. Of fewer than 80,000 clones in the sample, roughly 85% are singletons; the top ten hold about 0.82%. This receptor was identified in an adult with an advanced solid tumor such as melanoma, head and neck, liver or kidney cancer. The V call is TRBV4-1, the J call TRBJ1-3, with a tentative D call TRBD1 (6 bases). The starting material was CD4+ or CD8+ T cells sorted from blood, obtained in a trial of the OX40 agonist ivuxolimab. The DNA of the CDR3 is TGCGCCAGCAGCCATTTAGCAGGGGCTGGAAACACCATATATTTT. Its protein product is CASSHLAGAGNTIYF.